These T cell receptor beta chains were read from a single sample in a study of blood T cell repertoires in COVID-19. Profiling relied on immunoSEQ multiplex PCR, and the TCRdb table lists in-frame clones only, not all of them. The table has more than 200,000 clones, roughly 82% seen once; the top ten hold 4% to 6%. The source material was peripheral blood. The source is a woman older than 75 with active or convalescent COVID-19. Each CDR3 is given with its conserved first and last residue. D genes are given only for firm matches. Size is omitted from some rows. Given values are once, few, many or a class for expanded clones.

abundance	d_gene	j_gene	len	v_gene	CDR3nt	CDR3aa
few	TRBD2	TRBJ2-7	15	TRBV18	TGTGCCAGCTCACCTTCCCCGGGGGGTTCGGGAGAGCAGTACTTC	CASSPSPGGSGEQYF
-	TRBD2	TRBJ2-3	17	TRBV18	TGTGCCAGCTCACACCCAGGGCTAGCGGGGGACACAGATACGCAGTATTTT	CASSHPGLAGDTDTQYF
few	TRBD1	TRBJ1-2	17	TRBV5-6	TGTGCCAGCAGCTCCATCCTCCGGGACAGGGGCAACTATGGCTACACCTTC	CASSSILRDRGNYGYTF
-	TRBD1	TRBJ2-2	13	TRBV9	TGTGCCACCCGACAGGGCTTTACCGGGGAGCTGTTTTTT	CATRQGFTGELFF
-	TRBD1	TRBJ1-2	15	TRBV7-9	TGTGCCAGCAGCCTCGTAGGGACAGGGAGCTATGGCTACACCTTC	CASSLVGTGSYGYTF
-	-	TRBJ2-5	15	TRBV5-6	TGTGCCAGCAGCTTTACTGGGCAGGGGTCGGAGACCCAGTACTTC	CASSFTGQGSETQYF
few	-	TRBJ1-3	15	TRBV25-1	TGTGCCAGCAGTGAATTCGGGGTGAGAGGAAACACCATATATTTT	CASSEFGVRGNTIYF
few	-	TRBJ1-1	14	TRBV5-1	TGCGCCAGCAGCTTGGGCAGTCCGAACACTGAAGCTTTCTTT	CASSLGSPNTEAFF
-	-	TRBJ2-1	15	TRBV9	TGTGCCAGCAGCGTAGCTCTAGTCTCCTACAATGAGCAGTTCTTC	CASSVALVSYNEQFF
-	TRBD1	TRBJ2-5	15	TRBV28	TGTGCCAGCAGCCTGGGGGTTGACAGGGGAGAGACCCAGTACTTC	CASSLGVDRGETQYF
-	-	TRBJ1-1	17	TRBV5-1	TGCGCCAGCAGCAAATCTCAATCGTGGGCCATGAACACTGAAGCTTTCTTT	CASSKSQSWAMNTEAFF
-	TRBD2	TRBJ2-3	15	TRBV5-4	TGTGCCAGCAGCTCGAAAGCGGGAGTGGCAGATACGCAGTATTTT	CASSSKAGVADTQYF
-	-	TRBJ2-7	14	TRBV9	TGTGCCAGCAGCCGGCGTGAGGTCTCCTACGAGCAGTACTTC	CASSRREVSYEQYF
-	-	TRBJ1-1	16	TRBV7-2	TGTGCCAGCAGCTCACCCCCCGGGGGAGGCCACACTGAAGCTTTCTTT	CASSSPPGGGHTEAFF
-	TRBD1	TRBJ1-4	15	TRBV15	TGTGCCACCAGCAGGGGGACAGACGCTAATGAAAAACTGTTTTTT	CATSRGTDANEKLFF
-	-	TRBJ2-2	17	TRBV18	TGTGCCAGCTCACCATCGACTAACCCTGGGAACACCGGGGAGCTGTTTTTT	CASSPSTNPGNTGELFF
few	-	TRBJ2-5	18	TRBV5-1	TGCGCCAGCAGCCGGGCGGGGTTTATGTCTATATTTCAAGAGACCCAGTACTTC	CASSRAGFMSIFQETQYF
-	-	TRBJ1-4	15	TRBV18	TGTGCCAGCTCACCAATTCAACAGGGTCGTGAAAAACTGTTTTTT	CASSPIQQGREKLFF
-	-	TRBJ2-3	14	TRBV2	TGTGCCAGCGGGCGGGGGCCGAGCACAGATACGCAGTATTTT	CASGRGPSTDTQYF
-	TRBD1	TRBJ2-2	19	TRBV24-1	TGTGCCACCAGTGATTCGGGACAGGGAATCAGGTGGGGCACCGGGGAGCTGTTTTTT	CATSDSGQGIRWGTGELFF
-	-	TRBJ2-3	14	TRBV24-1	TGTGCCACCAGTTCACAGGGAGTCGCAGATACGCAGTATTTT	CATSSQGVADTQYF
-	TRBD1	TRBJ2-5	15	TRBV5-8	TGTGCCAGCAGCTTGGCGGGACAGGGAAGGGAGACCCAGTACTTC	CASSLAGQGRETQYF
-	TRBD1	TRBJ1-2	15	TRBV2	TGTGCCAGCACCCAGACTCCGGGACAGGGGAATGGCTACACCTTC	CASTQTPGQGNGYTF
-	TRBD1	TRBJ2-2	13	TRBV28	TGTGCCACCGGACAGGGGTTTACTGGGGAGCTGTTTTTT	CATGQGFTGELFF
-	TRBD2	TRBJ2-3	19	TRBV5-1	TGCGCCAGCAGCTCGTTAGGGACTAGCGGGGGCCTTAGCACAGATACGCAGTATTTT	CASSSLGTSGGLSTDTQYF
-	TRBD2	TRBJ2-5	15	TRBV5-1	TGCGCCAGCAGCTTAGCGGGGGCCCCAGGAGAGACCCAGTACTTC	CASSLAGAPGETQYF
-	TRBD2	TRBJ2-5	17	TRBV3-1/TRBV3-2	TGTGCCAGCAGCCAAAGTCTAGCGGGGGCACGACAAGAGACCCAGTACTTC	CASSQSLAGARQETQYF
-	TRBD1	TRBJ2-5	15	TRBV7-9	TGTGCCAGCAGCCCCCGACAGGGGAGCAAGTGGACCCAGTACTTC	CASSPRQGSKWTQYF
-	-	TRBJ2-2	14	TRBV19	TGTGCCAGTAGCAAGGCGCAGGGCACCGGGGAGCTGTTTTTT	CASSKAQGTGELFF
-	TRBD1	TRBJ1-2	15	TRBV3-1/TRBV3-2	TGTGCCAGCAGTCCATTCGGACAGGGGGGCTATGGCTACACCTTC	CASSPFGQGGYGYTF
-	-	TRBJ1-1	13	TRBV6-4	TGTGCCAGCAGTCAGGGGAAAGGGACTGAAGCTTTCTTT	CASSQGKGTEAFF
-	-	TRBJ1-6	14	TRBV3-1/TRBV3-2	TGTGCCAGCAGCGATTTAGGGGAGGGCTCACCCCTCCACTTT	CASSDLGEGSPLHF
-	-	TRBJ1-5	14	TRBV2	TGTGCCAGCAGTGAAGATGACAGTATTGGGCCCCAGCATTTT	CASSEDDSIGPQHF
-	TRBD2	TRBJ2-1	16	TRBV7-9	TGTGCCAGCAGCTTAGATGGCGGGAGGGCCCCTTATGAGCAGTTCTTC	CASSLDGGRAPYEQFF
-	-	TRBJ2-3	15	TRBV2	TGTGCCAGCAGTATCCGTGGGGCTACCCCAGATACGCAGTATTTT	CASSIRGATPDTQYF
-	-	TRBJ2-5	12	TRBV5-4	TGTGCCAGCAGCGTAAAAAAAGAGACCCAGTACTTC	CASSVKKETQYF
-	-	TRBJ1-2	14	TRBV30	TGTGCCTGGAGTGTAAACGGAGTCGGGAGAGGCTACACCTTC	CAWSVNGVGRGYTF
-	TRBD1	TRBJ1-5	14	TRBV2	TGTGCCAGCAGGATGATACAGGGGAATCAGCCCCAGCATTTT	CASRMIQGNQPQHF
-	TRBD1	TRBJ1-6	15	TRBV2	TGTGCCAGCAGGGTAGGGGGACAGAGTAATTCACCCCTCCACTTT	CASRVGGQSNSPLHF
once	TRBD1	TRBJ1-2	14	TRBV2	TGTGCCAGCAGAGTCATGGGACAGGTCGGTGGCTACACCTTC	CASRVMGQVGGYTF
-	TRBD2	TRBJ2-3	14	TRBV6-5	TGTGCCAGCACAACAGCGGGAGGTACAGATACGCAGTATTTT	CASTTAGGTDTQYF
-	TRBD1	TRBJ2-1	16	TRBV7-2	TGTGCCAGCAGCTTAGCTGTGACAGGGCGGTTCAATGAGCAGTTCTTC	CASSLAVTGRFNEQFF
-	TRBD1	TRBJ2-5	16	TRBV28	TGTGCCAGCAGTTTAGGGACAGGGGGAGTCCAAGAGACCCAGTACTTC	CASSLGTGGVQETQYF
few	TRBD1	TRBJ2-2	15	TRBV28	TGTGCCAGCAGTTTAGGGGACAGGGTGTCCGGGGAGCTGTTTTTT	CASSLGDRVSGELFF
few	TRBD1	TRBJ1-6	14	TRBV3-1/TRBV3-2	TGTGCCAGCAGCCGCGGGACAGGGGAATCACCCCTCCACTTT	CASSRGTGESPLHF
-	-	TRBJ1-1	14	TRBV12-5	TGTGCTAGTGCCTCTCAGGGGAAGGGCACTGAAGCTTTCTTT	CASASQGKGTEAFF
-	-	TRBJ1-1	13	TRBV18	TGTGCCAGCTCACCTACCGACAGAACTGAAGCTTTCTTT	CASSPTDRTEAFF
-	-	TRBJ2-5	16	TRBV27	TGTGCCAGCAACAAGGGATATGGCGGGCACGAAGAGACCCAGTACTTC	CASNKGYGGHEETQYF
-	TRBD1	TRBJ1-5	13	TRBV3-1/TRBV3-2	TGTGCCAGCAGCCCTACAGGGGTTCAGCCCCAGCATTTT	CASSPTGVQPQHF
few	TRBD1	TRBJ2-5	14	TRBV29-1	TGCAGCGTCCGAAGGACAGGGGGTCAAGAGACCCAGTACTTC	CSVRRTGGQETQYF
-	-	TRBJ1-1	13	TRBV3-1/TRBV3-2	TGTGCCAGCAGCCAAGTATATAACACTGAAGCTTTCTTT	CASSQVYNTEAFF
few	TRBD1	TRBJ1-5	14	TRBV11-2	TGTGCCAGCAGCTGGGACAGGACACCCCAGCCCCAGCATTTT	CASSWDRTPQPQHF
-	-	TRBJ2-5	15	TRBV24-1	TGTGCCACCAGTGATCCCCGGGGGAGAGGGGAGACCCAGTACTTC	CATSDPRGRGETQYF
-	-	TRBJ2-4	16	TRBV7-2	TGTGCCAGCAGCTTCGGGAACAGCATAGCCAAAAACATTCAGTACTTC	CASSFGNSIAKNIQYF